Listed here are 20 T cell receptor beta chains from one sample, sequenced in a study of spatial heterogeneity in lung cancer. TCRdb redid the calling of the 5' RACE reads with MiXCR, one entry per CDR3 protein. The sample includes about 120,000 distinct CDR3 sequences, 12% of them seen just once. Time point: blood at routine non-recurrence follow-up after resection. Whole RNA from tumor, nontumor lung or frozen PBMC was sequenced unsorted. The specimen comprised PBMCs, sampled at follow-up. The source of these receptors is a male donor with early-stage non-small cell lung cancer.

This clonotype was seen many times. The chain is built from TRBV5-4 and TRBJ2-1, with 8 positions matching TRBD1. V shed 1 base, J shed 1 base, and the junction held 1 base outside the gene matches. The CDR3 runs 15 residues. CDR1 is SGHNT and CDR2 is YYREEE in the germline V gene (reference sequence). In DNA form, the CDR3 reads TGTGCCAGCAGCTTGACAGGGGGTTCCTACAATGAGCAGTTCTTC. Protein: CASSLTGGSYNEQFF.

This clonotype was seen ten or more times. The chain is built from TRBV6-5 and TRBJ1-1; D is possibly TRBD1 (5 bases). This CDR3 comprises 13 residues. Germline V CDR1 and CDR2: MNHEY, SVGAGI. Trimming shortened V by 6 bases and J by 7 bases, and 15 bases separated the two germline ends. CDR3 sequence reads: CASRFFREGEAFF. CDR3 in DNA: TGTGCCAGCAGATTCTTCAGGGAGGGTGAAGCTTTCTTT.

V is TRBV5-1 and J is TRBJ2-7; D unclear. The CDR3 extends over 15 amino acids. In germline, CDR1 is SGHRS, CDR2 YFSETQ. Trimming shortened V by 4 bases and J by 0 bases, and 14 bases separated the two germline ends. DNA of the CDR3: TGCGCCAGCAGCCGGCGGACCGGTATCTCCTACGAGCAGTACTTC. Encoded protein: CASSRRTGISYEQYF.

This clonotype showed up just a few times. The chain has TRBV11-2 and TRBJ1-2; 7 bases fit TRBD1. J was trimmed by 4 bases and V by 0 bases; bases with no gene match: 2. CDR3 length: 14 residues. Germline CDR1 and CDR2: SGHAT and FQNNGV. CDR3 bases: TGTGCCAGCAGCTTAGAACCAGGGGGCTATGGCTACACCTTC. Translation: CASSLEPGGYGYTF.

The chain employs TRBV24-1 and TRBJ2-1; D is perhaps TRBD1 (6 bases). V gave up 6 bases and J gave up 7 bases, with 18 bases separating them. This CDR3 is 15 amino acids long. The V gene's germline CDR1 is KGHDR and CDR2 SFDVKD. This chain's CDR3 is CATSWGRGRANEQFF. Written as DNA, the CDR3 is TGTGCCACCAGTTGGGGGCGCGGAAGGGCTAATGAGCAGTTCTTC.

The sample holds many counts of this clonotype. V and J are TRBV7-9 and TRBJ1-6; tentatively, D is TRBD1 (5 bases). The CDR3 has 15 amino acids. Trimming stripped 5 bases from V and 8 bases from J, with 16 bases between. CDR1 SEHNR and CDR2 FQNEAQ come from the germline V gene (reference sequence). In nucleotides, the CDR3 is TGTGCCAGCAGCAGAGACGGGGGTCGGGATTCACCCCTCCACTTT. It is translated as CASSRDGGRDSPLHF.

This clonotype has only a few counts. The V call is TRBV28, the J call TRBJ1-1; 7 bases map to TRBD1. The CDR3 is 15 residues long. The germline gives CDR1 MDHEN, CDR2 SYDVKM. V lost 7 bases, J lost 5 bases, and 13 bases stayed unmatched. The CDR3 loop is CASTSPGRGRTEAFF. CDR3 nucleotide sequence: TGTGCCAGCACCTCTCCGGGTAGGGGGCGGACTGAAGCTTTCTTT.

This clonotype was detected many times. The chain recombines TRBV4-3 with TRBJ2-2; possible D gene TRBD2, 6 bases. The CDR3 is 16 amino acids. Per the germline V gene, CDR1 is LGHNA and CDR2 is YSLEER. V was trimmed by 0 bases and J by 6 bases, leaving 14 bases between them. The CDR3 coding sequence is TGCGCCAGCAGCCAAGATCCGGGGGTCACCGCCGGGGAGCTGTTTTTT. Its protein product is CASSQDPGVTAGELFF.

This chain connects TRBV4-2 to TRBJ1-2; 9 positions agree with TRBD1. The germline V gene has CDR1 LGHNA and CDR2 YNFKEQ. The junction had 4 bases not matched to a gene; V was cut back by 2 bases and J by 3 bases. This CDR3 is built from 15 residues. The CDR3 region has the DNA TGTGCCAGCAGCCAACCGGACAGGGGCGACTATGGCTACACCTTC. Translating it yields CASSQPDRGDYGYTF.

The chain carries TRBV27 and TRBJ2-5; tentative D call: TRBD2 (5 bases). The CDR3 length is 13 residues. Trimming took off 2 bases at V and 3 bases at J, with 7 bases between the two ends. CDR1 and CDR2 from the germline V gene are MNHEY and SMNVEV (reference sequence). In nucleotides, the CDR3 is TGTGCCAGCAGTTTAATCGGGGAAGAGACCCAGTACTTC. This codes for CASSLIGEETQYF.

Ten or more counts support this clonotype. V gene TRBV20-1 combines with J gene TRBJ1-5; D is perhaps TRBD1 (5 bases). The CDR3 length is 12 residues. V lost 5 bases to trimming and J lost 3 bases, with 8 bases between them. Germline V gene sequence: CDR1 DFQATT, CDR2 SNEGSKA (reference sequence). The CDR3 sequence is CSASDNNQPQHF. CDR3 DNA: TGCAGTGCTTCGGACAACAATCAGCCCCAGCATTTT.

This clonotype was counted only a few times. J is TRBJ1-4 and V is TRBV2; 8 bases agree with TRBD1. The CDR3 extends over 13 amino acids. In germline, CDR1 is SNHLY, CDR2 FYNNEI. V lost 1 base, J lost 11 bases, and 3 bases stayed unmatched. Here the CDR3 reads CASSEGRQGKLFF. The CDR3 DNA reads TGTGCCAGCAGTGAAGGGAGACAGGGGAAACTGTTTTTT.

This clonotype was observed at least ten times. V gene TRBV27 combines with J gene TRBJ1-1; D unclear. Trimming took 5 bases from V and 5 from J, leaving 15 bases between them. The CDR3 contains 14 residues. Germline assignment: CDR1 MNHEY and CDR2 SMNVEV (reference sequence). The CDR3 coding sequence is TGTGCCAGCAGTCTCGCTCCGGGGAGGACTGAAGCTTTCTTT. This encodes CASSLAPGRTEAFF.

Only a few counts were recorded for this clonotype. The chain links TRBV25-1 to TRBJ2-1; D is unclear. V shed 8 bases and J shed 0 bases, with 11 bases lying between them. CDR1 is MGHDK, CDR2 SYGVNS, per germline. The CDR3 sequence is 14 residues long. This CDR3 reads CASGDISSYNEQFF. The CDR3 DNA follows: TGTGCCAGCGGCGACATAAGCTCCTACAATGAGCAGTTCTTC.

This clonotype appeared a few times. V gene TRBV29-1 combines with J gene TRBJ1-1; 7 bases match TRBD1. Trimming removed 6 bases from V and 7 bases from J; junction bases left unmatched: 5. The CDR3 is made up of 11 amino acids. Germline CDR1 and CDR2: SQVTM and ANQGSEA. CDR3 amino acids: CSVRRDSEAFF. CDR3 coding DNA: TGCAGCGTCCGACGGGACAGTGAAGCTTTCTTT.

This clonotype rates as medium-sized. The chain joins TRBV24-1 to TRBJ2-1; D possibly matches TRBD1 or TRBD2 (5 bases each). Germline V lookup: CDR1 KGHDR, CDR2 SFDVKD. The V end lost 6 bases, the J end lost 7 bases, and 21 bases lay between the germline ends. The CDR3 extends over 16 amino acids. The CDR3 sequence: CATSLGGRGFANEQFF. CDR3 sequence (DNA): TGTGCCACCAGTCTTGGGGGTAGGGGTTTTGCGAATGAGCAGTTCTTC.

This clonotype was recorded many times. The genes are TRBV20-1 and TRBJ1-2, with D unresolved. In germline, CDR1 is DFQATT, CDR2 SNEGSKA (reference sequence). The CDR3 is 12 residues long. Trimming stripped 6 bases from V and 7 bases from J, with 15 bases between. DNA of the CDR3: TGCAGTGCCCGGCCCATAGACGGTGGCTACACCTTC. This encodes CSARPIDGGYTF.

This clonotype was counted a few times. This rearrangement joins TRBV9 to TRBJ2-5, with 10 bases identical to TRBD1. CDR1 is SGDLS, CDR2 YYNGEE, per germline. The CDR3 spans 15 residues. The V gene end was trimmed by 2 bases and the J gene end by 5 bases; junction bases not matched to a gene: 6. CDR3 protein: CASSVGTGVVETQYF. The CDR3 region has the DNA TGTGCCAGCAGCGTGGGGACAGGGGTGGTCGAGACCCAGTACTTC.

This chain links TRBV18 with TRBJ2-6; the match to TRBD1 covers 7 bases. CDR1 KGHSH and CDR2 LQKENI come from the germline V gene. Trimming took 0 bases from V and 4 from J; bases not matched to a gene: 6. The CDR3 runs 17 residues. CDR3 nucleotides: TGTGCCAGCTCACCACCGGGACAGCGTCTGGGGGCCAACGTCCTGACTTTC. Translation: CASSPPGQRLGANVLTF.

V usage is TRBV6-1 and J usage is TRBJ1-5; D unresolved. CDR3 length equals 13 residues. CDR1 MNHNS and CDR2 SASEGT come from the germline V gene. V was pared by 4 bases and J by 6 bases, with 10 bases between. CDR3 loop: CASSGYTGQPQHF. The CDR3 DNA reads as TGTGCCAGCAGTGGATACACGGGTCAGCCCCAGCATTTT.